This paragraph reports one T cell receptor (beta chain). The antigen is undetermined. This entry is derived from a study of tumor-infiltrating lymphocytes in localized non-small cell lung cancer. Method: immunoSEQ multiplex PCR; TCRdb's copy keeps in-frame clones and lacks some. This repertoire shows 15,000 to 20,000 clones, 73% found once; its top ten account for around 4.5%. V was trimmed by 6 bases and J by 0 bases, leaving 12 bases between them. CDR1 and CDR2 from the germline V gene are MDHEN and SYDVKM. This CDR3 region has 14 residues. Notes on the study in general: No T-cell fraction difference was seen between IM1 and IM2 tumors. No link was found between tumor T-cell fraction and recurrence-free survival.

The sequenced sample consisted of lung tumor tissue. The rearrangement links TRBV28 to TRBJ2-7; D not certain. The receptor was isolated from a human donor with non-small cell lung cancer. The chain's CDR3 is CASRWQASSYEQYF. The DNA of the CDR3 is TGTGCCAGCAGATGGCAGGCAAGCTCCTACGAGCAGTACTTC.